One and the same sample provided the 21 T cell receptor beta chains below, sequenced in a study of blood T cell repertoires in COVID-19. Some clones are missing from TCRdb's copy, which holds only in-frame ones; the method was immunoSEQ multiplex PCR. The sample shows about 280,000 clones, roughly 87% of them seen only once. Sample: PBMCs or T cells enriched from blood (not recorded which). The source is a woman in her thirties or forties who had recovered from COVID-19.

V is TRBV4-3 and J is TRBJ1-6; a weak D match, TRBD1 (6 bases). V lost 0 bases to trimming and J lost 9 bases, with 15 bases between them. The CDR3 length is 16 residues. CDR1 and CDR2 from the germline V gene are LGHNA and YSLEER. The CDR3 DNA reads TGCGCCAGCAGCCAAGATGGGGCAGGGGTGCGTTCACCCCTCCACTTT. It specifies CASSQDGAGVRSPLHF.

The chain combines TRBV7-2 with TRBJ2-7; 7 bases map to TRBD1. The CDR3 length is 13 residues. The V and J ends lost 5 bases and 4 bases, in that order; junction bases with no gene match: 5. Looked up from germline, CDR1 is SGHTA and CDR2 is FQGNSA. The DNA of the CDR3 is TGTGCCAGCAGCCAGGGACAGCCTTACGAGCAGTACTTC. Protein product: CASSQGQPYEQYF.

This chain joins TRBV28 and TRBJ1-1; no clear D gene. The CDR3 covers 13 residues. Germline V gene data show CDR1 as MDHEN and CDR2 as SYDVKM. Trimming removed 7 bases at V and 0 bases at J, with 9 bases between. The chain's CDR3 is CASTWSMNTEAFF. CDR3 bases: TGTGCCAGCACCTGGTCTATGAACACTGAAGCTTTCTTT.

The rearrangement links TRBV28 to TRBJ2-7; D might be TRBD2 (6 bases). CDR1 is MDHEN and CDR2 is SYDVKM in the germline V gene. CDR3 length equals 11 residues. The germline V and J ends were trimmed by 8 bases and 3 bases, with 8 bases remaining between them. The chain's CDR3 is CASGGNYEQYF. The CDR3 DNA reads TGTGCCAGCGGGGGGAACTACGAGCAGTACTTC.

The rearrangement uses TRBV28 and TRBJ2-5; 7 nucleotides agree with TRBD1. The CDR3 runs to 14 residues. V shed 5 bases, J shed 4 bases, and the junction held 7 bases outside the gene matches. Germline values: CDR1 MDHEN, CDR2 SYDVKM. CDR3 amino acids: CASSVRQGRETQYF. The CDR3 DNA is TGTGCCAGCAGTGTCCGACAGGGCAGAGAGACCCAGTACTTC.

A single count supports this clone. V and J are TRBV19 and TRBJ2-3, with 7 nucleotides matching TRBD2. Germline CDR1 and CDR2: LNHDA and SQIVND (reference sequence). Losses at the gene ends were 3 bases for V and 4 bases for J; bases not matched to a gene: 4. CDR3 size: 14 residues. The CDR3, as DNA: TGTGCCAGTAGTATGGGGACTATCGCAGATACGCAGTATTTT. Its translation: CASSMGTIADTQYF. Drawing the rest from reference TRBV19 and TRBJ2-3, the complete variable domain is DGGITQSPKYLFRKEGQNVTLSCEQNLNHDAMYWYRQDPGQGLRLIYYSQIVNDFQKGDIAEGYSVSREKKESFPLTVTSAQKNPTAFYLCASSMGTIADTQYFGPGTRLTVL.

J is TRBJ1-2 and V is TRBV11-2; 9 bases are shared with TRBD1. J gave up 3 bases and V 2 bases, and 4 bases lay outside the gene matches. The length of the CDR3 is 15 residues. Germline values: CDR1 SGHAT, CDR2 FQNNGV. Written as DNA, the CDR3 is TGTGCCAGCAGCTTATTAACAGGGGGCGACTATGGCTACACCTTC. This translates into CASSLLTGGDYGYTF.

V is TRBV7-9 and J is TRBJ1-1; weak D call: TRBD1 (5 bases). This CDR3 has 12 residues. V shed 5 bases and J shed 6 bases, with 10 bases lying between them. The germline V gene has CDR1 SEHNR and CDR2 FQNEAQ (reference sequence). The CDR3 nucleotides read TGTGCCAGCAGCCCCCAGGGTGCTGAAGCTTTCTTT. It specifies CASSPQGAEAFF.

This chain links TRBV9 with TRBJ2-7, with 7 positions matching TRBD1. The germline CDR1 and CDR2 sequences are SGDLS and YYNGEE. J lost 5 bases, V lost 4 bases, and 9 bases had no gene match. The CDR3 length is 14 residues. CDR3 in amino acids: CASSTGQVAHEQYF. In DNA form, the CDR3 reads TGTGCCAGCAGCACCGGACAGGTAGCCCACGAGCAGTACTTC.

CDR3 coding DNA: TGCGCCAGCAGCTTTACAGCGGGGTCCTACGAGCAGTACTTC. It is translated as CASSFTAGSYEQYF. The chain has TRBV5-1 and TRBJ2-7, with TRBD2 identical over 7 bases. Losses at the gene ends were 2 bases for V and 1 base for J; bases not matched to a gene: 3. The CDR3 contains 14 residues. Per the germline V gene, CDR1 is SGHRS and CDR2 is YFSETQ.

This chain joins TRBV28 and TRBJ1-5; 9 bases are a match to TRBD1. Germline lookup yields CDR1 MDHEN and CDR2 SYDVKM. This CDR3 has 15 residues. The J segment lost 5 bases and the V segment lost 5 bases, leaving 7 bases of the junction unmatched. CDR3 coding DNA: TGTGCCAGCAGTCCCTTGGACAGGGGCGATCAGCCCCAGCATTTT. Its protein product is CASSPLDRGDQPQHF.

The V gene is TRBV25-1, the J gene TRBJ1-1; D is ambiguous. Germline V gene sequence: CDR1 MGHDK, CDR2 SYGVNS. V was shortened by 5 bases and J by 10 bases, with 17 bases between the two germline ends. There are 13 residues in the CDR3. The CDR3 sequence: CASSSPASRGAFF. In DNA form, the CDR3 reads TGTGCCAGCAGTTCTCCGGCTAGCCGCGGAGCTTTCTTT.

This chain uses TRBV3-1 (or the pseudogene TRBV3-2) with TRBJ2-7; TRBD2 might be the D (5 bases). The germline V and J ends were trimmed by 0 bases and 7 bases, with 13 bases remaining between them. Germline V gene data show CDR1 as LGHDT and CDR2 as YNNKEL (reference sequence). There are 14 residues in the CDR3. CDR3 bases: TGTGCCAGCAGCCAAGAGGACCTTCGGGAAGAGCAGTACTTC. As protein: CASSQEDLREEQYF.

The chain employs TRBV15 and TRBJ1-1; 7 bases agree with TRBD1. V lost 0 bases and J lost 3; bases outside the gene matches: 13. The germline gives CDR1 LNHNV, CDR2 YYDKDF (reference sequence). The CDR3 is 18 residues long. This CDR3 is CATSRDFGDSPDYTEAFF. The DNA for the CDR3 is TGTGCCACCAGCAGAGATTTTGGGGACAGCCCGGACTACACTGAAGCTTTCTTT.

The chain combines TRBV3-1 (or the pseudogene TRBV3-2) with TRBJ2-3, with TRBD2 matching 9 bases. CDR3 size: 17 residues. Trimming cost V 1 base and J 0 bases; bases outside gene matches: 5. Germline V CDR1 and CDR2: LGHDT, YNNKEL (reference sequence). The CDR3 DNA follows: TGTGCCAGCAGCCAAGTACGTGCGGGAGGGAGCACAGATACGCAGTATTTT. Translating gives CASSQVRAGGSTDTQYF.

The chain recombines TRBV18 with TRBJ1-4; 8 bases are a match to TRBD1. V shed 2 bases, J shed 10 bases, and the junction held 12 bases outside the gene matches. Germline V gene lookup returns CDR1 KGHSH and CDR2 LQKENI. The CDR3 loop spans 16 amino acids. CDR3 residues: CASSPVVGQARGKLFF. CDR3 nucleotides: TGTGCCAGCTCACCAGTGGTGGGACAGGCTCGGGGAAAACTGTTTTTT.

This rearrangement joins TRBV7-2 to TRBJ1-2; 10 nucleotides match TRBD1. The CDR3 length is 15 residues. The germline V gene encodes CDR1 SGHTA and CDR2 FQGNSA. Trimming removed 5 bases from V and 4 bases from J; junction bases left unmatched: 7. The DNA of the CDR3 is TGTGCCAGCAGCCCGGGACAGGGGAAAGTCTATGGCTACACCTTC. The encoded protein is CASSPGQGKVYGYTF. Full variable domain (outside the CDR3, taken from reference TRBV7-2 and TRBJ1-2): GAGVSQSPSNKVTEKGKDVELRCDPISGHTALYWYRQSLGQGLEFLIYFQGNSAPDKSGLPSDRFSAERTGGSVSTLTIQRTQQEDSAVYLCASSPGQGKVYGYTFGSGTRLTVV.

This chain connects TRBV5-1 to TRBJ1-1, with 7 bases matching TRBD1. The CDR3 has 15 amino acids. The germline gives CDR1 SGHRS, CDR2 YFSETQ. Trimming removed 0 bases from V and 1 base from J; junction bases left unmatched: 3. CDR3 region: CASSLGGTENTEAFF. CDR3 DNA: TGCGCCAGCAGCTTGGGGGGGACAGAGAACACTGAAGCTTTCTTT.

The CDR3: CASSQDITSGRVATQYF. The CDR3 DNA is TGTGCCAGCAGCCAAGATATAACTAGCGGGAGGGTTGCTACGCAGTATTTT. The chain has TRBV3-1 (or the pseudogene TRBV3-2) and TRBJ2-3; 13 nucleotides align to TRBD2. CDR1 LGHDT and CDR2 YNNKEL come from the germline V gene (reference sequence). The CDR3 totals 17 residues. V shed 0 bases and J 8 bases; nucleotides not matched to a gene: 8.

The CDR3 coding sequence is TGTGCCTGGAGTCAGGGGCGCCGGAACACAGATACGCAGTATTTT. Its protein product is CAWSQGRRNTDTQYF. The genes are TRBV30 and TRBJ2-3; D perhaps matches TRBD1 (6 bases). Germline CDR1 reads GTSNPN; CDR2 reads SVGIG (reference sequence). The V end lost 2 bases, the J end lost 2 bases, and 14 bases lay between the germline ends. CDR3 length equals 15 residues.

This chain uses TRBV18 with TRBJ2-7; a weak D match, TRBD2 (5 bases). The CDR3 consists of 14 residues. Per germline, CDR1 KGHSH and CDR2 LQKENI. Deletions cut 4 bases from V and 5 bases from J, with 15 bases between. CDR3 amino acids: CASSLASRTDEQYF. In nucleotides, the CDR3 is TGTGCCAGCTCACTAGCCTCAAGGACTGACGAGCAGTACTTC.